The rows below give T cell receptor beta chains drawn from one sample of a study of cytomegalovirus exposure and HLA in healthy donors. Only in-frame clones appear in the TCRdb table, and some are missing; sequencing was by immunoSEQ multiplex PCR. The sample holds about 170,000 clones, around 80% seen once. Sequencing was performed on PBMCs. These receptors originate from a boy younger than 10 in good health and CMV-seronegative. CDR3s include the opening cysteine and the closing phenylalanine or tryptophan. D genes are given only for firm matches. Not every row has a clone size; where given, it reads once, few, many or a size class.

D gene	V gene	J gene	clone size	CDR3 protein	CDR3 DNA
NA	TRBV6-1	TRBJ2-2	NA	CASSVWSTGELFF	TGTGCCAGCAGTGTTTGGAGCACCGGGGAGCTGTTTTTT
NA	TRBV21-1	TRBJ1-5	NA	CASSKLEGTKGNQPQHF	TGTGCCAGCAGCAAATTAGAGGGTACAAAGGGCAATCAGCCCCAGCATTTT
TRBD2	TRBV27	TRBJ2-7	NA	CASSLGLAGNF	TGTGCCAGCAGTTTAGGTCTAGCGGGAAACTTC
NA	TRBV6-1	TRBJ1-1	NA	CASSAGVNTEAFF	TGTGCCAGCAGCGCGGGAGTCAACACTGAAGCTTTCTTT
NA	TRBV28	TRBJ2-4	NA	CASSPPGDIQYF	TGTGCCAGCAGCCCCCCAGGGGACATTCAGTACTTC
TRBD2	TRBV5-6	TRBJ2-7	NA	CASSFGAGAGNEQYF	TGTGCCAGCAGCTTTGGAGCGGGAGCTGGCAACGAGCAGTACTTC
TRBD1	TRBV28	TRBJ1-2	NA	CASSYSHGQGAFISYGYTF	TGTGCCAGCAGTTACTCCCATGGACAGGGGGCATTTATATCCTATGGCTACACCTTC
TRBD1	TRBV27	TRBJ2-7	few	CASSLYGTAYEQYF	TGTGCCAGCAGTCTGTACGGGACAGCCTACGAGCAGTACTTC
TRBD1	TRBV27	TRBJ2-1	NA	CASSILRDRGNEQFF	TGTGCCAGCAGTATCCTCCGAGACAGGGGTAATGAGCAGTTCTTC
TRBD1	TRBV5-1	TRBJ2-5	NA	CASSFGQGQETQYF	TGCGCCAGCAGCTTCGGACAGGGGCAAGAGACCCAGTACTTC
TRBD2	TRBV11-2	TRBJ2-1	NA	CASSLGTSGRNNEQFF	TGTGCCAGCAGCTTAGGGACTAGCGGGAGAAACAATGAGCAGTTCTTC